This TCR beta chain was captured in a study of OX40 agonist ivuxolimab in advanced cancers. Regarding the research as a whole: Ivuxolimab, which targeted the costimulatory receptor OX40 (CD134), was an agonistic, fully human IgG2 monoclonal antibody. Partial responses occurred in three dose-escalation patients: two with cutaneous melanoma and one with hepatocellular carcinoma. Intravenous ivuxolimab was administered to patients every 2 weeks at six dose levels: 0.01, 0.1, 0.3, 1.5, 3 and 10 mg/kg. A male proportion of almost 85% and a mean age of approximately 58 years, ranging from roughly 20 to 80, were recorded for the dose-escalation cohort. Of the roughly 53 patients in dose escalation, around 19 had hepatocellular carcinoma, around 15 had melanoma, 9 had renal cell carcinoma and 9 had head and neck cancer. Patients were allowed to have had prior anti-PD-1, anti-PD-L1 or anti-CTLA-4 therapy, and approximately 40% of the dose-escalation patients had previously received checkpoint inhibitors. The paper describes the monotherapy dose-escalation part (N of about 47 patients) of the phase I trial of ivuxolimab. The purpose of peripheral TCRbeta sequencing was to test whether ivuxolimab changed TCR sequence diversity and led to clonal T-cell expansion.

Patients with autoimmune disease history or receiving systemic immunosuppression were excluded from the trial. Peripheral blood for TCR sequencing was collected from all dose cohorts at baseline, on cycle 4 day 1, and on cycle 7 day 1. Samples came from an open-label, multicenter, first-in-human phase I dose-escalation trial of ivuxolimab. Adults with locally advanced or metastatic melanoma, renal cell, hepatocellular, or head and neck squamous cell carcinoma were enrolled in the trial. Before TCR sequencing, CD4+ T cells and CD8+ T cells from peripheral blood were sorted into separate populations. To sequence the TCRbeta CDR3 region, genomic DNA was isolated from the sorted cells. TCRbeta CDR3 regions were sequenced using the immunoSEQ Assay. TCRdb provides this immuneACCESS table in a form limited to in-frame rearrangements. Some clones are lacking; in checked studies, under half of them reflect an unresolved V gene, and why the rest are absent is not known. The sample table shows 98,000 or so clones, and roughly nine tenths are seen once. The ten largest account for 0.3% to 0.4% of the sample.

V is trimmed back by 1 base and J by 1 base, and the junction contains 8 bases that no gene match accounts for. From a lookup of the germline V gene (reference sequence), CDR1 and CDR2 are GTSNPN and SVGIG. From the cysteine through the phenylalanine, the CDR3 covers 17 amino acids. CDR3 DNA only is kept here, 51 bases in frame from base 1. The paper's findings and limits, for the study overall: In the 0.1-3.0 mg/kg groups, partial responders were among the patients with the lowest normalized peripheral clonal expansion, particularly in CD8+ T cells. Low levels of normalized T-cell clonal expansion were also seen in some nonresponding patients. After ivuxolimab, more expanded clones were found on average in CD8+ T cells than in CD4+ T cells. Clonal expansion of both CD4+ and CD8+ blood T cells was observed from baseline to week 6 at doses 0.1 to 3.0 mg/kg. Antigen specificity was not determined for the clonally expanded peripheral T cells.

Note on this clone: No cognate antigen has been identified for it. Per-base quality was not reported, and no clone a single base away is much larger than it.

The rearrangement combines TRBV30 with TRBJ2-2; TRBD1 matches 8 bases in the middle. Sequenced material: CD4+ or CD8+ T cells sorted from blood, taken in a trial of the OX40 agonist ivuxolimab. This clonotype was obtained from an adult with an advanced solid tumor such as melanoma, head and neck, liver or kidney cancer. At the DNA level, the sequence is TGTGCCTGGAGTGACCCAAGGACAGGGAAGAACACCGGGGAGCTGTTTTTT. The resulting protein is CAWSDPRTGKNTGELFF.